The entry below gives a single TCR beta chain sequence along with its context. Method: immunoSEQ multiplex PCR; TCRdb's copy keeps in-frame clones and lacks some. Here the sample spans a few million clones, approximately 92% being singletons. The data originate from a study of shared clonotypes between healthy human individuals. The donors were adults (healthy and HIV-negative) with no recent acute infections or vaccinations. CDR1 and CDR2 from the germline V gene are SGHRS and YFSETQ. This CDR3 has 13 residues. The ends were cut back, 2 bases at V and 5 bases at J, with 11 bases in the middle. The sequence derives from a man younger than 35 in good health. The J gene is TRBJ2-7, the V gene TRBV5-1, with D possibly being TRBD1 (6 bases). The source material was naive CD4+ T cells sorted from blood. Subset described: CD45RA+ positively selected. The CDR3 region is CASSLPTGNEQYF. The DNA for the CDR3 is TGCGCCAGCAGCTTACCAACAGGGAACGAGCAGTACTTC.